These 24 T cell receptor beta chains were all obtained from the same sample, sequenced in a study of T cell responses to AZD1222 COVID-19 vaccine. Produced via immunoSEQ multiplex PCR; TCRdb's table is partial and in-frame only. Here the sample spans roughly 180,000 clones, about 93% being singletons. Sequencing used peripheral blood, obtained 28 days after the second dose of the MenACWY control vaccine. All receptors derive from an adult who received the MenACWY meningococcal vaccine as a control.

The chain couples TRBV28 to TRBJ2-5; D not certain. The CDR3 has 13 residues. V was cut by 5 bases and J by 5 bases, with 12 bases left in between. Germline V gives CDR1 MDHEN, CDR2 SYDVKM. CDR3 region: CASSIPALETQYF. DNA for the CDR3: TGTGCCAGCAGTATCCCAGCGTTGGAGACCCAGTACTTC.

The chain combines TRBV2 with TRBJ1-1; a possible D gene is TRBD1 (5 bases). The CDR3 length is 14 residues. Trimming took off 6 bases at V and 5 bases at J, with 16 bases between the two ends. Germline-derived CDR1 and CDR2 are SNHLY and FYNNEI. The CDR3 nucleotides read TGTGCCAGCAGCGTGATACCCGAGGGGACTGAAGCTTTCTTT. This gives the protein CASSVIPEGTEAFF.

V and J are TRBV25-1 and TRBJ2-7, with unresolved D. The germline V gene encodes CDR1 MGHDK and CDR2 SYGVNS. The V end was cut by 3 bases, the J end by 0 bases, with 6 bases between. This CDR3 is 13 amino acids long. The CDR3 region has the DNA TGTGCCAGCAGTGAGATCACCTCCTACGAGCAGTACTTC. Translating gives CASSEITSYEQYF.

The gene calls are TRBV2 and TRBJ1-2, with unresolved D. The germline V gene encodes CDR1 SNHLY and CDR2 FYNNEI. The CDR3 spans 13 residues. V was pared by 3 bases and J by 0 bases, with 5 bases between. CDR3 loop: CASSDSSNYGYTF. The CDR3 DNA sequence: TGTGCCAGCAGTGATTCATCTAACTATGGCTACACCTTC. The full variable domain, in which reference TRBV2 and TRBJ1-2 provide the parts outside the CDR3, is EPEVTQTPSHQVTQMGQEVILRCVPISNHLYFYWYRQILGQKVEFLVSFYNNEISEKSEIFDDQFSVERPDGSNFTLKIRSTKLEDSAMYFCASSDSSNYGYTFGSGTRLTVV.

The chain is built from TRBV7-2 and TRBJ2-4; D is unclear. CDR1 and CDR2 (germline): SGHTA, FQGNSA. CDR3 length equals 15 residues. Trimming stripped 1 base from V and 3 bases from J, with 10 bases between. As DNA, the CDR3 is TGTGCCAGCAGCTTAGAGGTTACAGTCAAAAACATTCAGTACTTC. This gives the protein CASSLEVTVKNIQYF.

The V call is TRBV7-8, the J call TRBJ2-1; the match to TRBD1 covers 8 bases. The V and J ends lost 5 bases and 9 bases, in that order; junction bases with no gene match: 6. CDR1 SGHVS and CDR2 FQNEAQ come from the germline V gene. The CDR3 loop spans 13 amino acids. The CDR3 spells CASSIGQGGEQFF. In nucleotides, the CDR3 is TGTGCCAGCAGCATTGGACAGGGCGGTGAGCAGTTCTTC.

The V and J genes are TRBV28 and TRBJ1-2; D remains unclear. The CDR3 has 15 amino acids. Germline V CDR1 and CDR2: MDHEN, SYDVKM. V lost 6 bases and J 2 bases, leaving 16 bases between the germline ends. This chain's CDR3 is CASSKRPGDNYGYTF. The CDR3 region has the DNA TGTGCCAGCAGCAAAAGACCGGGCGACAACTATGGCTACACCTTC.

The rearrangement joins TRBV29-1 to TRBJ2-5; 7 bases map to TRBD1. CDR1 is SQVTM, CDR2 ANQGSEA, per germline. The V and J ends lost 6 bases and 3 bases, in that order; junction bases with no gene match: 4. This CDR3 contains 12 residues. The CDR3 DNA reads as TGCAGCGTCCGGGACAGAGAAGAGACCCAGTACTTC. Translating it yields CSVRDREETQYF.

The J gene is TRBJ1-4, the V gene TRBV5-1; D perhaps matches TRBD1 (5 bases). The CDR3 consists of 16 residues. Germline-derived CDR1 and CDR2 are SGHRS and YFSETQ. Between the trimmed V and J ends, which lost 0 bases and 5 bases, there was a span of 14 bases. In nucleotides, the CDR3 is TGCGCCAGCAGCTTGGGCGGCAGGGCCAAGAATGAAAAACTGTTTTTT. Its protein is CASSLGGRAKNEKLFF. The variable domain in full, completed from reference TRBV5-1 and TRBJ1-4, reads KAGVTQTPRYLIKTRGQQVTLSCSPISGHRSVSWYQQTPGQGLQFLFEYFSETQRNKGNFPGRFSGRQFSNSRSEMNVSTLELGDSALYLCASSLGGRAKNEKLFFGSGTQLSVL.

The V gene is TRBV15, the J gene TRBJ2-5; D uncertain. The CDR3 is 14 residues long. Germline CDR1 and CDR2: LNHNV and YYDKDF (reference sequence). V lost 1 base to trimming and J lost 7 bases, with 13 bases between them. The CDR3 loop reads CATSRGREGATQYF. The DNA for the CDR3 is TGTGCCACCAGCAGAGGGCGAGAAGGAGCGACCCAGTACTTC.

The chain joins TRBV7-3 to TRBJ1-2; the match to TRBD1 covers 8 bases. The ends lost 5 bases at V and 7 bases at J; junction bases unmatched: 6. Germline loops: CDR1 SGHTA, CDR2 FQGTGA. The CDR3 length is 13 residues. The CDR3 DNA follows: TGTGCCAGCAGCAGACAGGGGTATGGTGGCTACACCTTC. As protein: CASSRQGYGGYTF.

The CDR3 protein is CASSPFQDINQPQHF. Here the CDR3 DNA reads TGTGCCAGCAGCCCATTTCAGGACATTAATCAGCCCCAGCATTTT. The chain carries TRBV5-4 and TRBJ1-5; perhaps TRBD1 as D (5 bases). Trimming shortened V by 4 bases and J by 4 bases, and 15 bases separated the two germline ends. CDR1 SGHNT and CDR2 YYREEE come from the germline V gene (reference sequence). CDR3 length: 15 amino acids. Complete variable domain (other parts from reference TRBV5-4 and TRBJ1-5): ETGVTQSPTHLIKTRGQQVTLRCSSQSGHNTVSWYQQALGQGPQFIFQYYREEENGRGNFPPRFSGLQFPNYSSELNVNALELDDSALYLCASSPFQDINQPQHFGDGTRLSIL.

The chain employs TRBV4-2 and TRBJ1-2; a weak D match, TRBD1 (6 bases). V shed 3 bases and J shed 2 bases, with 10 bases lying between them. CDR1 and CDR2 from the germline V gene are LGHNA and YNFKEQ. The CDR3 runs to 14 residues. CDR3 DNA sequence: TGTGCCAGCAGCCACGTAACAGGGAACTATGGCTACACCTTC. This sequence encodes CASSHVTGNYGYTF.

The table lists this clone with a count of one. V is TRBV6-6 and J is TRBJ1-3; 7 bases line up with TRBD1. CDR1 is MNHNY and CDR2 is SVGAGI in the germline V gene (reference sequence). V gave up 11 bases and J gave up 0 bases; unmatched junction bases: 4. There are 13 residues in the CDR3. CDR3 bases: TGTGCCTCTAGGGGGCCCTCTGGAAACACCATATATTTT. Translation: CASRGPSGNTIYF.

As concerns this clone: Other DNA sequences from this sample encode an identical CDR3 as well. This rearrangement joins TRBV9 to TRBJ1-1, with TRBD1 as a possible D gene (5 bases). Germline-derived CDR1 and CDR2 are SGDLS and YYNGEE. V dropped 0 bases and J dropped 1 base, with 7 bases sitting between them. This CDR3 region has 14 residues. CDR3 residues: CASSVGQGNTEAFF. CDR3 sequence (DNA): TGTGCCAGCAGCGTAGGCCAGGGGAACACTGAAGCTTTCTTT.

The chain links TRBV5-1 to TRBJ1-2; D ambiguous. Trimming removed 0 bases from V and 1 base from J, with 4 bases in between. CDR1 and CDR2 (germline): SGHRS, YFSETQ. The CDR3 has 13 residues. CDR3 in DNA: TGCGCCAGCAGCTTGGAAGATAACTATGGCTACACCTTC. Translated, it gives CASSLEDNYGYTF.

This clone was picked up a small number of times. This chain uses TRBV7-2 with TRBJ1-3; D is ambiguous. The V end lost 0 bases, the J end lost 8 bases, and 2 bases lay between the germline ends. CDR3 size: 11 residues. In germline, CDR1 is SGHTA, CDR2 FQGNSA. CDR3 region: CASSLADTIYF. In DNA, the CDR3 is TGTGCCAGCAGCTTAGCTGACACCATATATTTT.

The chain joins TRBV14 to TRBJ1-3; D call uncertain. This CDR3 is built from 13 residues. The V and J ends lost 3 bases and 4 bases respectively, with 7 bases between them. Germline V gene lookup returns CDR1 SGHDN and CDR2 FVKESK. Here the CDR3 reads CASSQSWGNTIYF. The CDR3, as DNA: TGTGCCAGCAGCCAGAGTTGGGGAAACACCATATATTTT. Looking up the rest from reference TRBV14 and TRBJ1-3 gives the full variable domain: EAGVTQFPSHSVIEKGQTVTLRCDPISGHDNLYWYRRVMGKEIKFLLHFVKESKQDESGMPNNRFLAERTGGTYSTLKVQPAELEDSGVYFCASSQSWGNTIYFGEGSWLTVV.

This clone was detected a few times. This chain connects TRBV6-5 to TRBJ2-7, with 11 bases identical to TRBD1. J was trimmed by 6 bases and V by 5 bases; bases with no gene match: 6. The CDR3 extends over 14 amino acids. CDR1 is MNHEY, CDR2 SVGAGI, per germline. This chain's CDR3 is CASSRDRGTGEQYF. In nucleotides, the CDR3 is TGTGCCAGCAGTCGGGACAGGGGGACCGGCGAGCAGTACTTC.

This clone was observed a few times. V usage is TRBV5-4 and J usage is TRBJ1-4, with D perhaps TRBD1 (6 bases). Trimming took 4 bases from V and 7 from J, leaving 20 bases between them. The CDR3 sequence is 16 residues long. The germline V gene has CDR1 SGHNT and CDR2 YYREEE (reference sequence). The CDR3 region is CASSTGDRGGREKLFF. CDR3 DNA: TGTGCCAGCAGCACCGGGGACCGAGGGGGGCGTGAAAAACTGTTTTTT.

The CDR3 region is CASSVGRGNSPLHF. CDR3 bases: TGTGCCAGCAGCGTGGGGCGCGGTAATTCACCCCTCCACTTT. This chain links TRBV9 with TRBJ1-6; D possibly corresponds to TRBD1 (5 bases). CDR1 and CDR2 (germline): SGDLS, YYNGEE. The ends were cut back, 2 bases at V and 6 bases at J, with 9 bases in the middle. This CDR3 spans 14 amino acids.

Here the CDR3 reads CASSFANSPLHF. In DNA form, the CDR3 reads TGTGCCAGCAGTTTTGCGAATTCACCCCTCCACTTT. The rearrangement links TRBV27 to TRBJ1-6; D unresolved. V lost 3 bases and J 7 bases, leaving 4 bases between the germline ends. Germline CDR1 MNHEY, CDR2 SMNVEV (reference sequence). This CDR3 region has 12 residues.

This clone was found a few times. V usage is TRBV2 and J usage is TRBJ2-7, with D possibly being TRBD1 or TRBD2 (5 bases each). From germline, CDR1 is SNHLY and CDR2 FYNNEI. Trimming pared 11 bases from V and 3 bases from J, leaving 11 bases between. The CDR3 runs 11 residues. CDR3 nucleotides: TGTGCCGGGACGGGTCTCTACGAGCAGTACTTC. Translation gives CAGTGLYEQYF.

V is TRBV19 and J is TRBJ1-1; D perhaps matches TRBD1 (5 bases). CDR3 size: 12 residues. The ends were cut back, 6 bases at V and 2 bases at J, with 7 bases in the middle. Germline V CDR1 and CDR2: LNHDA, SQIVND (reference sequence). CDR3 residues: CASRTANTEAFF. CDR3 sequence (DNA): TGTGCCAGTAGGACAGCAAACACTGAAGCTTTCTTT.